The subject of this entry is one T cell receptor (beta chain). The length of the CDR3 is 15 residues. CDR1 and CDR2 from the germline V gene are LNHNV and YYDKDF (reference sequence). V was pared by 6 bases and J by 0 bases, with 12 bases between. This sample stems from a study of blood T cell repertoires in COVID-19. Overall study context: Spain, Italy and the United States supplied samples that represented acute and convalescent COVID-19. Sample material is recorded as cDNA or gDNA derived from T cells, B-cell-depleted T cells, or PBMCs.

Per the authors' pipeline: Amplified reference gene primers provided the basis for estimating nucleated cell counts. Sequenced by immunoSEQ multiplex PCR; TCRdb stores in-frame clones only, minus some. D and trimming were read from the DNA, whereas the V and J calls and clone size are those reported in that table. Of about 150,000 clones in the sample, 84% are singletons; the top ten hold 2.2%. This TCR was sampled from a man in his sixties or seventies with acute or convalescent COVID-19. The V call is TRBV15, the J call TRBJ2-1; unclear D gene. Sequenced sample: peripheral blood. Written as DNA, the CDR3 is TGTGCCACCAGGGATCCAAGGAGCTCCTACAATGAGCAGTTCTTC. It is translated as CATRDPRSSYNEQFF. Supplemented by reference TRBV15 and TRBJ2-1, the full variable domain reads DAMVIQNPRYQVTQFGKPVTLSCSQTLNHNVMYWYQQKSSQAPKLLFHYYDKDFNNEADTPDNFQSRRPNTSFCFLDIRSPGLGDTAMYLCATRDPRSSYNEQFFGPGTRLTVL.